This passage covers 28 T cell receptor beta chains from one sample sequenced in a study of T cells in Graves' hyperthyroidism and ophthalmopathy. The CDR3 regions of TCR beta were amplified from RNA transcripts. RT-PCR in the first round (using the HTBI primer set) targeted the TCR CDR3. In TCRdb, the multiplex PCR reads were re-called with MiXCR into one record per CDR3 protein. Of 360,000 or so distinct CDR3 sequences in the sample, about a fifth were seen once. The material sequenced was blood. The receptors were gathered from a woman younger than 35 with Graves' hyperthyroidism.

In this sample, this clonotype turned up many times. The chain has TRBV3-1 and TRBJ2-2, with TRBD2 identical over 14 bases. This CDR3 comprises 16 residues. Germline trimming cut 3 bases from V and 6 bases from J; bases unmatched to any gene: 3. Germline CDR1 LGHDT, CDR2 YNNKEL (reference sequence). CDR3 DNA sequence: TGTGCCAGCAGCCATCCGGGACTAGCGGGGGCCGGGGAGCTGTTTTTT. Protein product: CASSHPGLAGAGELFF.

V is TRBV27 and J is TRBJ2-5; a possible D gene is TRBD1 (6 bases). CDR1 and CDR2 (germline): MNHEY, SMNVEV (reference sequence). The CDR3 covers 10 residues. V was trimmed by 8 bases and J by 5 bases, leaving 6 bases between them. The CDR3 here is CASGGETQYF. DNA for the CDR3: TGTGCCAGCGGGGGCGAGACCCAGTACTTC.

This clonotype was detected many times. The rearrangement links TRBV5-1 to TRBJ2-7; D may match TRBD1 or TRBD2 (5 bases each). Trimming removed 5 bases from V and 12 bases from J, with 18 bases in between. CDR1 and CDR2 from the germline V gene are SGHRS and YFSETQ. CDR3 length: 12 amino acids. The CDR3 bases are TGCGCCAGCAGAAGTGGGGGTCCCCGACGGTACTTC. Residues: CASRSGGPRRYF.

The rearrangement joins TRBV19 to TRBJ1-5, with TRBD1 as a possible D gene (5 bases). Germline V CDR1 and CDR2: LNHDA, SQIVND (reference sequence). V lost 6 bases to trimming and J lost 4 bases, with 16 bases between them. This CDR3 region has 15 residues. The DNA for the CDR3 is TGTGCCAGTAGCCCTTGGGGCCGGGGAAATCAGCCCCAGCATTTT. This gives the protein CASSPWGRGNQPQHF. Filled out from reference TRBV19 and TRBJ1-5, the complete variable domain reads DGGITQSPKYLFRKEGQNVTLSCEQNLNHDAMYWYRQDPGQGLRLIYYSQIVNDFQKGDIAEGYSVSREKKESFPLTVTSAQKNPTAFYLCASSPWGRGNQPQHFGDGTRLSIL.

This clonotype was seen many times. This chain uses TRBV6-2 or TRBV6-3 with TRBJ1-2; D gene uncertain. The CDR3 covers 13 residues. CDR1 and CDR2 (germline): MNHEY, SVGEGT. Trimming removed 1 base from V and 4 bases from J, with 7 bases in between. The CDR3 is CASSYFVSYGYTF. CDR3 DNA sequence: TGTGCCAGCAGTTACTTCGTCAGCTATGGCTACACCTTC.

Points on this clonotype: The limits of the CDR3 on the DNA are not certain, so only TCRdb's listed CDR3 is given. V and J are TRBV29-1 and TRBJ1-2; the table's D call TRBD1 went unverified against the DNA. The CDR3 numbers 12 amino acids, ends counted. Germline V lookup: CDR1 SQVTM, CDR2 ANQGSEA. The CDR3 spells CSDRQGSYGCTF.

Ten or more counts support this clonotype. The J gene is TRBJ1-1, the V gene TRBV28; 8 bases align to TRBD1. Germline V gene data show CDR1 as MDHEN and CDR2 as SYDVKM. The V segment lost 2 bases and the J segment 8 bases; nucleotides outside the gene matches: 7. The CDR3 consists of 14 residues. The CDR3 nucleotides are TGTGCCAGCAGTTTACCTGGGACAGGCGGAGAAGCTTTCTTT. This encodes CASSLPGTGGEAFF.

This clonotype was detected ten times or more. The chain joins TRBV15 to TRBJ1-5; the D gene is possibly TRBD1 (5 bases). The CDR3 spans 14 residues. Per germline, CDR1 LNHNV and CDR2 YYDKDF (reference sequence). Trimming removed 1 base at V and 3 bases at J, with 7 bases between. The CDR3 sequence: CATSRGRDNQPQHF. The CDR3 nucleotides are TGTGCCACCAGCAGAGGCAGGGACAATCAGCCCCAGCATTTT.

This clonotype was recorded many times. This sequence joins TRBV20-1 and TRBJ2-5; D ambiguous. The germline gives CDR1 DFQATT, CDR2 SNEGSKA (reference sequence). V lost 1 base to trimming and J lost 3 bases, with 12 bases between them. This CDR3 is built from 14 residues. The CDR3 loop reads CSARAVLMEETQYF. Here the CDR3 DNA reads TGCAGTGCTAGAGCGGTATTAATGGAAGAGACCCAGTACTTC.

This clonotype occurred many times. This sequence joins TRBV4-1 and TRBJ2-5; D gene unclear. Germline V lookup: CDR1 MGHRA, CDR2 YSYEKL. Between the trimmed V and J ends, which lost 4 bases and 5 bases, there was a span of 11 bases. This CDR3 contains 13 residues. The CDR3 here is CASSRMVGETQYF. Here the CDR3 DNA reads TGCGCCAGCAGCCGAATGGTAGGGGAGACCCAGTACTTC.

This clonotype was detected ten times or more. This rearrangement joins TRBV20-1 to TRBJ1-6; D may be TRBD1 (6 bases). The germline V gene encodes CDR1 DFQATT and CDR2 SNEGSKA (reference sequence). V was cut by 0 bases and J by 8 bases, with 14 bases left in between. The CDR3 runs to 15 residues. CDR3 nucleotide sequence: TGCAGTGCTAGAGACCGACAGGTCGGGGATTCACCCCTCCACTTT. Protein product: CSARDRQVGDSPLHF.

The J gene is TRBJ2-7, the V gene TRBV6-1; tentatively, D is TRBD2 (6 bases). V was shortened by 4 bases and J by 0 bases, with 10 bases between the two germline ends. Germline-derived CDR1 and CDR2 are MNHNS and SASEGT. The CDR3 extends over 14 amino acids. The DNA of the CDR3 is TGTGCCAGCAGTGTGGACTACAACTCCTACGAGCAGTACTTC. Its protein is CASSVDYNSYEQYF.

This clonotype came up many times. The J gene is TRBJ2-7, the V gene TRBV20-1; possible D gene TRBD2, 5 bases. CDR1 DFQATT and CDR2 SNEGSKA come from the germline V gene (reference sequence). The CDR3 sequence is 12 residues long. Between the trimmed V and J ends, which lost 3 bases and 0 bases, there was a span of 6 bases. The CDR3 loop is CSASGDSYEQYF. The CDR3 bases are TGCAGTGCTAGCGGGGACTCCTACGAGCAGTACTTC.

This chain connects TRBV20-1 to TRBJ1-2; 9 positions agree with TRBD1. V lost 2 bases to trimming and J lost 8 bases; unmatched junction nucleotides: 6. Germline-derived CDR1 and CDR2 are DFQATT and SNEGSKA (reference sequence). The CDR3 is made up of 13 amino acids. The CDR3 bases are TGCAGTGCTAGATTGACAGGGGGAGAGGGCTACACCTTC. It translates to CSARLTGGEGYTF.

The chain is built from TRBV29-1 and TRBJ1-2; tentatively, D is TRBD1 (6 bases). The CDR3 is made up of 13 amino acids. Germline V gives CDR1 SQVTM, CDR2 ANQGSEA. V lost 4 bases, J lost 2 bases, and 11 bases lay in between. The DNA of the CDR3 is TGCAGCGTTGGGGTAGGGGGAAACTATGGCTACACCTTC. Its translation is CSVGVGGNYGYTF. The full variable domain, with the rest looked up from reference TRBV29-1 and TRBJ1-2, is SAVISQKPSRDICQRGTSLTIQCQVDSQVTMMFWYRQQPGQSLTLIATANQGSEATYESGFVIDKFPISRPNLTFSTLTVSNMSPEDSSIYLCSVGVGGNYGYTFGSGTRLTVV.

This clonotype was observed at least ten times. This chain joins TRBV25-1 and TRBJ1-1; TRBD1 is a possible D gene (6 bases). V was clipped by 6 bases and J by 11 bases, with 19 bases between them. This CDR3 spans 13 amino acids. Germline CDR1 MGHDK, CDR2 SYGVNS. CDR3 nucleotides: TGTGCCAGCAGGACAGGAGTGTTGGAGACTGCTTTCTTT. Translation: CASRTGVLETAFF.

This clonotype was picked up many times. The conserved phenylalanine or tryptophan normally closing the CDR3 is absent here, so this likely arose from a read error. The gene calls are TRBV6-1 and TRBJ1-5; tentatively, D is TRBD1 (5 bases). Germline V gene sequence: CDR1 MNHNS, CDR2 SASEGT. V lost 0 bases to trimming and J lost 3 bases, with 18 bases between them. This CDR3 is built from 18 residues. The CDR3: CASSEAYTGGPNNQPQHL. The DNA for the CDR3 is TGTGCCAGCAGTGAAGCGTATACAGGCGGGCCTAACAATCAGCCCCAGCATCTT.

The rearrangement uses TRBV24-1 and TRBJ1-2, with no clear D. Germline assignment: CDR1 KGHDR and CDR2 SFDVKD. The CDR3 is made up of 11 amino acids. Trimming cost V 0 bases and J 6 bases, with 1 base left between them. CDR3 sequence: CATSDLDGYTF. Written as DNA, the CDR3 is TGTGCCACCAGTGATTTGGATGGCTACACCTTC.

This clonotype was counted ten times or more. V usage is TRBV6-2 or TRBV6-3 and J usage is TRBJ2-4, with TRBD2 identical over 8 bases. CDR3 length equals 16 residues. V was clipped by 8 bases and J by 0 bases; unmatched bases: 9. CDR1 MNHEY and CDR2 SVGEGT come from the germline V gene. CDR3 DNA sequence: TGTGCCAGCGGAAAGCGGGGGATCGGAGCCAAAAACATTCAGTACTTC. The encoded protein is CASGKRGIGAKNIQYF.

This clonotype was counted many times. The genes are TRBV5-1 and TRBJ2-5, with D tentatively TRBD1 or TRBD2 (5 bases each). Germline values: CDR1 SGHRS, CDR2 YFSETQ. Trimming pared 6 bases from V and 0 bases from J, leaving 12 bases between. This CDR3 spans 14 amino acids. This chain's CDR3 is CASKYRRDQETQYF. The CDR3, as DNA: TGCGCCAGCAAGTACAGGCGGGACCAAGAGACCCAGTACTTC.

This clonotype was counted many times. This rearrangement joins TRBV11-1 to TRBJ1-1; 7 nucleotides line up with TRBD1. The V gene's germline CDR1 is SGHAT and CDR2 FQDESV (reference sequence). The CDR3 runs 16 residues. V lost 5 bases to trimming and J lost 0 bases; unmatched junction nucleotides: 9. CDR3 bases: TGTGCCAGCAGCCACCCCTCGGACAGGCTGAACACTGAAGCTTTCTTT. It yields the protein CASSHPSDRLNTEAFF. Full variable domain (rest looked up from reference TRBV11-1 and TRBJ1-1): EAEVAQSPRYKITEKSQAVAFWCDPISGHATLYWYRQILGQGPELLVQFQDESVVDDSQLPKDRFSAERLKGVDSTLKIQPAELGDSAMYLCASSHPSDRLNTEAFFGQGTRLTVV.

This clonotype was observed many times. The J gene is TRBJ1-1, the V gene TRBV14; D is unresolved. Trimming cost V 4 bases and J 1 base, with 10 bases left between them. The CDR3 runs 14 residues. CDR1 is SGHDN, CDR2 FVKESK, per germline. The DNA for the CDR3 is TGTGCCAGCAGCCGGTTCGACGGGAACACTGAAGCTTTCTTT. Its translation is CASSRFDGNTEAFF.

This clonotype was detected ten times or more. The chain joins TRBV27 to TRBJ1-1, with D perhaps TRBD1 (6 bases). Trimming shortened V by 7 bases and J by 9 bases, and 12 bases separated the two germline ends. Germline CDR1 MNHEY, CDR2 SMNVEV (reference sequence). The CDR3 is made up of 11 amino acids. DNA of the CDR3: TGTGCCAGCATTACGCAGGGGCAAGCTTTCTTT. It codes for CASITQGQAFF.

The chain carries TRBV7-2 and TRBJ1-1; D unclear. Trimming took 1 base from V and 0 from J, leaving 9 bases between them. The germline CDR1 and CDR2 sequences are SGHTA and FQGNSA. The CDR3 runs to 15 residues. CDR3 nucleotides: TGTGCCAGCAGCTTAGGCCTTTTCATGAACACTGAAGCTTTCTTT. Translated, it gives CASSLGLFMNTEAFF.

The CDR3 DNA follows: TGTGCCAGCAGATACGGACAGGTCTATGGCTACACCTTC. Its protein is CASRYGQVYGYTF. The V and J genes are TRBV6-2 or TRBV6-3 and TRBJ1-2; 7 bases are a match to TRBD1. The CDR3 spans 13 residues. CDR1 and CDR2 (germline): MNHEY, SVGEGT. V lost 6 bases and J lost 4; bases outside the gene matches: 5.

This chain joins TRBV12-3 or TRBV12-4 and TRBJ1-1; 7 nucleotides agree with TRBD1. Trimming cost V 4 bases and J 8 bases; bases outside gene matches: 4. This CDR3 spans 12 amino acids. The CDR3 here is CASSSEGQEAFF. In DNA, the CDR3 is TGTGCCAGCAGTTCAGAGGGACAGGAAGCTTTCTTT.

This clonotype was counted a few times. The V gene is TRBV19, the J gene TRBJ1-1, with D perhaps matching TRBD1 (6 bases). The germline CDR1 and CDR2 sequences are LNHDA and SQIVND (reference sequence). V lost 6 bases and J 6 bases, leaving 14 bases between the germline ends. There are 13 residues in the CDR3. CDR3 sequence (DNA): TGTGCCAGTAGCCTACAGGGAGCGCCTGAAGCTTTCTTT. As protein: CASSLQGAPEAFF. The whole variable domain, filled in from reference TRBV19 and TRBJ1-1, reads DGGITQSPKYLFRKEGQNVTLSCEQNLNHDAMYWYRQDPGQGLRLIYYSQIVNDFQKGDIAEGYSVSREKKESFPLTVTSAQKNPTAFYLCASSLQGAPEAFFGQGTRLTVV.

About this clonotype itself: This may arise from a read error, as a much more abundant clone is one base away. This sequence joins TRBV20-1 and TRBJ1-1, with D unresolved. Germline V lookup: CDR1 DFQATT, CDR2 SNEGSKA (reference sequence). With 0 bases removed from V and 1 base from J, the gap between germline ends came to 6 bases. CDR3 length equals 13 residues. Here the CDR3 DNA reads TGCAGTGCTAGAGATAGGTGGAACACTGAAGCTTTCTTT. Its protein is CSARDRWNTEAFF.